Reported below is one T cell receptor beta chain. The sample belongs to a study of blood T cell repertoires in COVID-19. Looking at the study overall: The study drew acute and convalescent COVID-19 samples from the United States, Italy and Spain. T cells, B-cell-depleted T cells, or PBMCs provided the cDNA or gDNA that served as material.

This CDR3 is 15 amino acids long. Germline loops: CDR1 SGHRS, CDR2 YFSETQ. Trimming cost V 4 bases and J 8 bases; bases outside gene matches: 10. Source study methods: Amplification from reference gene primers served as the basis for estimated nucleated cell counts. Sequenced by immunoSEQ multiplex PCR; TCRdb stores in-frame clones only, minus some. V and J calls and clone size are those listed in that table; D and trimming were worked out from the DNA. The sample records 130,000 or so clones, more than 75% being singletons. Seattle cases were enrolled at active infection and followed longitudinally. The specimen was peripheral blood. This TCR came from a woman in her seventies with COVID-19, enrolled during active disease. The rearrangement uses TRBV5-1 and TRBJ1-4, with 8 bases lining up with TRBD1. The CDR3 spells CASSVQGDMFEKLFF. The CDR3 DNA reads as TGCGCCAGCAGCGTACAGGGGGATATGTTCGAAAAACTGTTTTTT.